The next 13 T cell receptor beta chains were all read from a single sample in a study of blood T cell repertoires in COVID-19. TCRdb keeps only in-frame clones here, not all; method: immunoSEQ multiplex PCR. The sample shows approximately 99,000 clones, 70% to 80% of them seen only once. Sequencing was done on a sample of peripheral blood. The receptor source for this set is a woman of 80 years or more with active or convalescent COVID-19.

The chain is built from TRBV6-5 and TRBJ2-7; TRBD1 aligns across 8 bases. The CDR3 sequence is 15 residues long. The junction had 9 bases not matched to a gene; V was cut back by 6 bases and J by 2 bases. In germline, CDR1 is MNHEY, CDR2 SVGAGI. This chain's CDR3 is CASSGMWTGTYEQYF. CDR3 sequence (DNA): TGTGCCAGCAGCGGCATGTGGACAGGGACCTACGAGCAGTACTTC.

The genes are TRBV30 and TRBJ2-7, with 7 bases that match TRBD1. The CDR3 length is 14 residues. Germline CDR1 is GTSNPN and CDR2 is SVGIG (reference sequence). V trimming: 3 bases; J trimming: 2 bases; junction bases outside the gene matches: 7. The chain's CDR3 is CAWRAPGQTYEQYF. The CDR3 DNA follows: TGTGCCTGGAGGGCCCCGGGACAGACCTACGAGCAGTACTTC.

The rearrangement joins TRBV10-3 to TRBJ1-4; D not resolved. The CDR3 length is 14 residues. The V gene's germline CDR1 is ENHRY and CDR2 SYGVKD. Trimming stripped 0 bases from V and 5 bases from J, with 7 bases between. The chain's CDR3 is CAISESTDNEKLFF. As DNA, the CDR3 is TGTGCCATCAGTGAGTCGACTGACAATGAAAAACTGTTTTTT.

Only one count was recorded for this clone. The chain is built from TRBV6-6 and TRBJ2-1; the D is unclear. The CDR3 consists of 12 residues. From germline, CDR1 is MNHNY and CDR2 SVGAGI (reference sequence). Trimming removed 2 bases at V and 6 bases at J, with 5 bases between. CDR3 coding DNA: TGTGCCAGCAGTTACCTCTCCAATGAGCAGTTCTTC. Its translation: CASSYLSNEQFF.

The chain has TRBV12-2 and TRBJ2-7; the table's D call, TRBD2, has no DNA check behind it. TRBV12-2 is classified as a pseudogene. The CDR3 spans 20 residues. DNA for the CDR3: TGTGCAAGTCGCTTAGAGGGGGACACTAGCGGGGCGCCGTACTTCTACGAGCAGTACTTC. This codes for CASRLEGDTSGAPYFYEQYF.

This clone was found a few times. The V call is TRBV6-1, the J call TRBJ1-5, with D possibly being TRBD1 (5 bases). The germline V and J ends were trimmed by 4 bases and 2 bases, with 18 bases remaining between them. Per germline, CDR1 MNHNS and CDR2 SASEGT. This CDR3 spans 17 amino acids. CDR3 nucleotides: TGTGCCAGCAGTGGAAACAGGCCCCTTAAACGCAATCAGCCCCAGCATTTT. This translates into CASSGNRPLKRNQPQHF.

The gene calls are TRBV6-1 and TRBJ1-5, with a possible D match to TRBD1 (5 bases). V was pared by 2 bases and J by 4 bases, with 12 bases between. CDR1 is MNHNS and CDR2 is SASEGT in the germline V gene. The CDR3 length is 15 residues. In DNA, the CDR3 is TGTGCCAGCAGTGAACTGCCAGGGCTTAATCAGCCCCAGCATTTT. As protein: CASSELPGLNQPQHF.

The V gene is TRBV20-1, the J gene TRBJ1-1; D unclear. The CDR3 extends over 8 amino acids. Trimming removed 7 bases at V and 11 bases at J, with 8 bases between. CDR1 and CDR2 (germline): DFQATT, SNEGSKA (reference sequence). The CDR3 spells CSVGEAFF. The CDR3 DNA follows: TGCAGTGTCGGGGAGGCTTTCTTT.

The chain joins TRBV7-6 to TRBJ2-2; 8 bases match TRBD2. Germline V gene sequence: CDR1 SGHVS, CDR2 FNYEAQ. The CDR3 has 15 residues. With 8 bases clipped from V and 5 bases from J, the junction kept 10 bases outside the gene matches. CDR3 sequence reads: CASGRAGGLTGELFF. CDR3 nucleotide sequence: TGTGCCAGCGGCCGCGCGGGAGGATTAACCGGGGAGCTGTTTTTT.

This chain joins TRBV6-5 and TRBJ2-1, with D maybe TRBD2 (5 bases). CDR3 size: 16 residues. Germline CDR1 reads MNHEY; CDR2 reads SVGAGI. The V gene lost 2 bases and the J gene lost 3 bases, with 14 bases spanning the gap. Here the CDR3 reads CASSYVPVRGYNEQFF. CDR3 DNA: TGTGCCAGCAGTTACGTTCCGGTACGGGGCTACAATGAGCAGTTCTTC.

In DNA, the CDR3 is TGTGCCAGCAGCTTAGGAACTAACTCCCCGGAAGAGCAGTACTTC. Translating gives CASSLGTNSPEEQYF. The chain has TRBV11-2 and TRBJ2-7; no firm D call. CDR1 SGHAT and CDR2 FQNNGV come from the germline V gene. The CDR3 loop spans 15 amino acids. Trimming took off 1 base at V and 7 bases at J, with 17 bases between the two ends. Looking up the rest from reference TRBV11-2 and TRBJ2-7 gives the full variable domain: EAGVAQSPRYKIIEKRQSVAFWCNPISGHATLYWYQQILGQGPKLLIQFQNNGVVDDSQLPKDRFSAERLKGVDSTLKIQPAKLEDSAVYLCASSLGTNSPEEQYFGPGTRLTVT.

The chain recombines TRBV19 with TRBJ2-3; D is perhaps TRBD1 (6 bases). The CDR3 has 15 residues. Germline V gene data show CDR1 as LNHDA and CDR2 as SQIVND (reference sequence). Trimming pared 4 bases from V and 4 bases from J, leaving 15 bases between. CDR3 DNA sequence: TGTGCCAGTAGTAGGGCAGGGGTTGTCGCAGATACGCAGTATTTT. Protein: CASSRAGVVADTQYF. The full variable domain, rest sourced from reference TRBV19 and TRBJ2-3, is DGGITQSPKYLFRKEGQNVTLSCEQNLNHDAMYWYRQDPGQGLRLIYYSQIVNDFQKGDIAEGYSVSREKKESFPLTVTSAQKNPTAFYLCASSRAGVVADTQYFGPGTRLTVL.

The V call is TRBV10-3, the J call TRBJ2-1, with a possible D match to TRBD1 (5 bases). This CDR3 spans 16 amino acids. V shed 3 bases and J shed 0 bases, with 12 bases lying between them. The germline V gene encodes CDR1 ENHRY and CDR2 SYGVKD. CDR3 in DNA: TGTGCCATCAGTGATCAACAGGCGAGCTCCTACAATGAGCAGTTCTTC. Translating it yields CAISDQQASSYNEQFF.